The 19 T cell receptor beta chains below were found in one sample sequenced in a study of blood T cell repertoires in COVID-19. Clones were read by immunoSEQ multiplex PCR, and TCRdb kept only the in-frame ones, dropping some. The sample carries a few hundred thousand clones, 86% recorded once. Sequencing was done on a sample of PBMCs or T cells enriched from blood (not recorded which). The receptors were sampled from a woman aged 40-49 years with acute COVID-19.

The V gene is TRBV7-9, the J gene TRBJ2-1; TRBD1 agrees at 8 bases. V was clipped by 2 bases and J by 2 bases; unmatched bases: 5. The CDR3 runs 16 residues. CDR1 is SEHNR and CDR2 is FQNEAQ in the germline V gene (reference sequence). The DNA for the CDR3 is TGTGCCAGCAGCTTACACAGGACAGGGCCCTACAATGAGCAGTTCTTC. Translation gives CASSLHRTGPYNEQFF.

This chain joins TRBV9 and TRBJ1-3; 8 bases align to TRBD1. Germline values: CDR1 SGDLS, CDR2 YYNGEE. Unmatched junction bases numbered 6, after V lost 3 bases and J lost 4 bases. The CDR3 is made up of 15 amino acids. The CDR3 loop reads CASSGTGYAGNTIYF. CDR3 nucleotides: TGTGCCAGCAGCGGGACAGGGTATGCCGGAAACACCATATATTTT.

V and J are TRBV3-1 (or the pseudogene TRBV3-2) and TRBJ2-7, with 13 bases identical to TRBD2. This CDR3 is 18 amino acids long. V lost 2 bases, J lost 0 bases, and 7 bases stayed unmatched. The V gene's germline CDR1 is LGHDT and CDR2 YNNKEL (reference sequence). The CDR3 region is CASSQWGGLAGSSYEQYF. CDR3 in DNA: TGTGCCAGCAGCCAATGGGGGGGACTAGCGGGGTCCTCCTACGAGCAGTACTTC.

This clone has only one observation. The V call is TRBV28, the J call TRBJ1-6; D remains ambiguous. The V gene lost 2 bases and the J gene lost 4 bases, with 9 bases spanning the gap. This CDR3 is 15 amino acids long. The germline V gene encodes CDR1 MDHEN and CDR2 SYDVKM. The CDR3 here is CASSLGSGYNSPLHF. The CDR3 DNA follows: TGTGCCAGCAGTTTAGGCAGCGGATATAATTCACCCCTCCACTTT. Full variable domain (rest looked up from reference TRBV28 and TRBJ1-6): DVKVTQSSRYLVKRTGEKVFLECVQDMDHENMFWYRQDPGLGLRLIYFSYDVKMKEKGDIPEGYSVSREKKERFSLILESASTNQTSMYLCASSLGSGYNSPLHFGNGTRLTVT.

The rearrangement uses TRBV9 and TRBJ1-1; D may be TRBD1 (6 bases). The CDR3 consists of 15 residues. Trimming cost V 3 bases and J 1 base, with 13 bases left between them. Germline V gene sequence: CDR1 SGDLS, CDR2 YYNGEE. As DNA, the CDR3 is TGTGCCAGCAGCGCGGGGCGGGGGCGGAACACTGAAGCTTTCTTT. This codes for CASSAGRGRNTEAFF.

The chain carries TRBV6-5 and TRBJ1-5; 7 bases are a match to TRBD1. Germline CDR1 and CDR2: MNHEY and SVGAGI. The CDR3 runs 14 residues. The J segment lost 9 bases and the V segment lost 6 bases, leaving 11 bases of the junction unmatched. In DNA form, the CDR3 reads TGTGCCAGCAGCCCCCAGGGGGTAGGTTGGCCCCAGCATTTT. This sequence encodes CASSPQGVGWPQHF.

V usage is TRBV7-9 and J usage is TRBJ1-3, with TRBD1 matching over 8 bases. Trimming at V came to 1 base and at J to 0 bases, leaving 2 bases not matched to a gene. The CDR3 is 16 amino acids. The germline V gene has CDR1 SEHNR and CDR2 FQNEAQ (reference sequence). CDR3 DNA sequence: TGTGCCAGCAGCTTAGTGGACAGGGTCTCTGGAAACACCATATATTTT. This codes for CASSLVDRVSGNTIYF.

This chain links TRBV7-2 with TRBJ1-5; 7 positions agree with TRBD1. CDR1 is SGHTA, CDR2 FQGNSA, per germline. CDR3 size: 14 residues. J lost 5 bases, V lost 5 bases, and 6 bases had no gene match. Here the CDR3 reads CASSKGQAYQPQHF. CDR3 sequence (DNA): TGTGCCAGCAGCAAAGGACAGGCCTATCAGCCCCAGCATTTT.

The chain joins TRBV7-9 to TRBJ2-5, with no clear D. V was cut by 1 base and J by 5 bases, with 11 bases left in between. CDR3 length: 14 residues. In germline, CDR1 is SEHNR, CDR2 FQNEAQ (reference sequence). CDR3 loop: CASSLGGFRETQYF. CDR3 nucleotide sequence: TGTGCCAGCAGCTTAGGAGGTTTTCGGGAGACCCAGTACTTC. Combining the CDR3 with reference TRBV7-9 and TRBJ2-5 gives the whole variable domain DTGVSQNPRHKITKRGQNVTFRCDPISEHNRLYWYRQTLGQGPEFLTYFQNEAQLEKSRLLSDRFSAERPKGSFSTLEIQRTEQGDSAMYLCASSLGGFRETQYFGPGTRLLVL.

The chain carries TRBV28 and TRBJ1-5; 10 bases match TRBD1. V was clipped by 6 bases and J by 4 bases; unmatched bases: 9. The germline CDR1 and CDR2 sequences are MDHEN and SYDVKM. The CDR3 contains 16 residues. CDR3 sequence: CASSRAGGQGNQPQHF. Here the CDR3 DNA reads TGTGCCAGCAGCCGTGCGGGGGGACAGGGGAATCAGCCCCAGCATTTT.

The chain uses TRBV7-2 and TRBJ2-2; tentative D call: TRBD2 (5 bases). With 1 base removed from V and 7 bases from J, the gap between germline ends came to 13 bases. The CDR3 is made up of 15 amino acids. Germline CDR1 reads SGHTA; CDR2 reads FQGNSA. CDR3 amino acids: CASSLERKRNGELFF. DNA of the CDR3: TGTGCCAGCAGCTTAGAGCGGAAGAGGAACGGGGAGCTGTTTTTT.

The chain employs TRBV4-3 and TRBJ1-1; 10 bases map to TRBD1. Germline loops: CDR1 LGHNA, CDR2 YSLEER. With V trimmed by 6 bases and J by 4 bases, 2 bases remained unmatched. The CDR3 runs 13 residues. CDR3 amino acids: CASRGQGSTEAFF. CDR3 sequence (DNA): TGCGCCAGCAGGGGACAGGGGAGCACTGAAGCTTTCTTT.

This chain links TRBV3-1 (or the pseudogene TRBV3-2) with TRBJ1-2, with D unresolved. The CDR3 length is 15 residues. CDR1 is LGHDT and CDR2 is YNNKEL in the germline V gene (reference sequence). The V end lost 4 bases, the J end lost 7 bases, and 19 bases lay between the germline ends. CDR3 DNA: TGTGCCAGCAGCCCCTATACCGGCCCGGCGGGTGGCTACACCTTC. It is translated as CASSPYTGPAGGYTF.

The chain uses TRBV7-8 and TRBJ1-6; 8 bases fit TRBD1. The CDR3 extends over 19 amino acids. V gave up 1 base and J gave up 1 base; unmatched junction bases: 9. Germline V gives CDR1 SGHVS, CDR2 FQNEAQ. This CDR3 reads CASSLELGQGASYNSPLHF. The CDR3 coding sequence is TGTGCCAGCAGCTTAGAGTTAGGCCAGGGGGCATCCTATAATTCACCCCTCCACTTT.

The gene calls are TRBV5-1 and TRBJ2-7; 7 bases are shared with TRBD2. Germline CDR1 and CDR2: SGHRS and YFSETQ. Losses at the gene ends were 1 base for V and 3 bases for J; bases not matched to a gene: 4. This CDR3 is built from 14 residues. This CDR3 reads CASSLTPGGYEQYF. Here the CDR3 DNA reads TGCGCCAGCAGCTTGACGCCGGGAGGCTACGAGCAGTACTTC.

This clone appeared a single time. The gene calls are TRBV18 and TRBJ2-7, with D perhaps TRBD1 (6 bases). Trimming cost V 2 bases and J 3 bases, with 14 bases left between them. This CDR3 spans 15 amino acids. The germline CDR1 and CDR2 sequences are KGHSH and LQKENI. CDR3 sequence reads: CASSPSQAGDYEQYF. The CDR3 DNA reads as TGTGCCAGCTCACCATCCCAAGCAGGGGACTACGAGCAGTACTTC.

Remarks on this clone: This specimen includes other DNA sequences encoding the same CDR3. J is TRBJ1-5 and V is TRBV28, with 7 nucleotides matching TRBD1. The CDR3 is 13 amino acids. The J segment lost 4 bases and the V segment lost 6 bases, leaving 3 bases of the junction unmatched. CDR1 is MDHEN and CDR2 is SYDVKM in the germline V gene. The CDR3 loop is CASSSRGNQPQHF. CDR3 in DNA: TGTGCCAGCAGCTCCAGGGGGAATCAGCCCCAGCATTTT.

This chain connects TRBV27 to TRBJ1-4; the D is unclear. This CDR3 has 13 residues. Trimming took off 5 bases at V and 8 bases at J, with 12 bases between the two ends. Germline values: CDR1 MNHEY, CDR2 SMNVEV (reference sequence). The CDR3 sequence: CASSPTSREKLFF. DNA of the CDR3: TGTGCCAGCAGTCCGACCTCTAGGGAAAAACTGTTTTTT.

This chain's CDR3 is CASSLFTGTGYPEAFF. CDR3 DNA sequence: TGCGCCAGCAGCTTATTCACCGGGACAGGGTATCCTGAAGCTTTCTTT. This chain uses TRBV5-1 with TRBJ1-1, with 9 bases that match TRBD1. The germline gives CDR1 SGHRS, CDR2 YFSETQ. The CDR3 runs to 16 residues. J lost 6 bases, V lost 2 bases, and 11 bases had no gene match.